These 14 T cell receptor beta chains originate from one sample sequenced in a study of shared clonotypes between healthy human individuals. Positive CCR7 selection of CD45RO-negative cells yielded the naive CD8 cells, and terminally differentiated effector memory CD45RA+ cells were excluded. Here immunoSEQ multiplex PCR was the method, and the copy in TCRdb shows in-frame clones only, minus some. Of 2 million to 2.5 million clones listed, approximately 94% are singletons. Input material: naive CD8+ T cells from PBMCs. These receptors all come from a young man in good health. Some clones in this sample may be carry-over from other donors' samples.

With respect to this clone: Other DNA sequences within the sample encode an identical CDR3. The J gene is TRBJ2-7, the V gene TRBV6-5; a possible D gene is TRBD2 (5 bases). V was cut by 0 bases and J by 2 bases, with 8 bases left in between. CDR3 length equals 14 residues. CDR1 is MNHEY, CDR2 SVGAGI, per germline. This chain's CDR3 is CASSYSAGAYEQYF. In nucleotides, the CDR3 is TGTGCCAGCAGTTACTCTGCCGGGGCCTACGAGCAGTACTTC.

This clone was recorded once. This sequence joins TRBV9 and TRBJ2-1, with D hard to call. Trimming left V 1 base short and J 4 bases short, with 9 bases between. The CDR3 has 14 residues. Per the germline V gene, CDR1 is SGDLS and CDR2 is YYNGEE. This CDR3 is CASSVHSAYNEQFF. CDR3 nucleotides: TGTGCCAGCAGCGTACATTCGGCTTACAATGAGCAGTTCTTC. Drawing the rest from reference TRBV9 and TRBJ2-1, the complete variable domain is DSGVTQTPKHLITATGQRVTLRCSPRSGDLSVYWYQQSLDQGLQFLIQYYNGEERAKGNILERFSAQQFPDLHSELNLSSLELGDSALYFCASSVHSAYNEQFFGPGTRLTVL.

CDR3 coding DNA: TGTGCCAGCAGTTTGATGGCCTCTGGAAACACCATATATTTT. It is translated as CASSLMASGNTIYF. The chain joins TRBV28 to TRBJ1-3; D is uncertain. CDR1 is MDHEN, CDR2 SYDVKM, per germline. This CDR3 spans 14 amino acids. V gave up 3 bases and J gave up 0 bases, with 6 bases separating them.

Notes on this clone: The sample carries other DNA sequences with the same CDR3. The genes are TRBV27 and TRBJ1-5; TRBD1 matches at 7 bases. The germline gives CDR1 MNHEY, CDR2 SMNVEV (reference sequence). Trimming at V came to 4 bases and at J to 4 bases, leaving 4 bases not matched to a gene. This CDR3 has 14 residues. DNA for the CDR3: TGTGCCAGCAGTTACAGGGGTCTGAATCAGCCCCAGCATTTT. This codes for CASSYRGLNQPQHF.

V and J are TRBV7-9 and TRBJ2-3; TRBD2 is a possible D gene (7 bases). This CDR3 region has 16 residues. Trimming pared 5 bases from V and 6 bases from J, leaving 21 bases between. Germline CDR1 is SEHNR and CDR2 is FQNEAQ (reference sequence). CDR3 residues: CASSPPGGAARDTQYF. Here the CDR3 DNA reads TGTGCCAGCAGCCCCCCTGGGGGGGCCGCCCGGGATACGCAGTATTTT.

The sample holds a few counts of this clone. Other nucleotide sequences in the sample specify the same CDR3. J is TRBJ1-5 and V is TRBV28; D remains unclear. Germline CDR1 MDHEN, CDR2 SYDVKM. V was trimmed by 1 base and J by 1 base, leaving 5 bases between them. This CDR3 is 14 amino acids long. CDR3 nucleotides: TGTGCCAGCAGTTTATTGGGCAGCAATCAGCCCCAGCATTTT. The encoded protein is CASSLLGSNQPQHF.

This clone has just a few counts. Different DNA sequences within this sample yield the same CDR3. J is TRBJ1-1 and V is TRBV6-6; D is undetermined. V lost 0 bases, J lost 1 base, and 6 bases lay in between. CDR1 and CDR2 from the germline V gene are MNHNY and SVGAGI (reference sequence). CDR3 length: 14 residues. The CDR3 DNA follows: TGTGCCAGCAGTTACTCAGAGGGGAACACTGAAGCTTTCTTT. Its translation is CASSYSEGNTEAFF.

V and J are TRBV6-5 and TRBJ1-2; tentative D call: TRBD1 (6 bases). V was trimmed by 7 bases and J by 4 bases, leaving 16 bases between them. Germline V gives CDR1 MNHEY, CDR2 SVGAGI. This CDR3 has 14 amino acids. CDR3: CASIPAGAGYGYTF. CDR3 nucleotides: TGTGCCAGCATCCCCGCGGGGGCCGGCTATGGCTACACCTTC.

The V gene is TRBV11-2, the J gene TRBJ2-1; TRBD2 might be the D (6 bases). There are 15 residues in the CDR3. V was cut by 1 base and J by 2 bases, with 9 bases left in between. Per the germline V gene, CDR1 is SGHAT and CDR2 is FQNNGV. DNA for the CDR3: TGTGCCAGCAGCTTAGTGGGGGGAGCCTACAATGAGCAGTTCTTC. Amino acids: CASSLVGGAYNEQFF.

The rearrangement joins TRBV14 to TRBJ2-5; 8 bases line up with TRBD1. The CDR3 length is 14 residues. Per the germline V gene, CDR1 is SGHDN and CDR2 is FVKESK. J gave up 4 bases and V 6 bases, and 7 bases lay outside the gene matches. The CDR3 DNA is TGTGCCAGCAGTGACGGACAGGGCCCAGAGACCCAGTACTTC. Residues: CASSDGQGPETQYF.

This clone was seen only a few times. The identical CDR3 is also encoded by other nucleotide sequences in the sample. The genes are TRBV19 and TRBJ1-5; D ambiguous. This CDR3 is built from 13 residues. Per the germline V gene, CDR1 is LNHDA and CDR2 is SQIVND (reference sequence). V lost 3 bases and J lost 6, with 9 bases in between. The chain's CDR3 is CASSILGRQPQHF. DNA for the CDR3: TGTGCCAGTAGTATCCTTGGGCGTCAGCCCCAGCATTTT. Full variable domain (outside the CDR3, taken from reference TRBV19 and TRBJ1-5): DGGITQSPKYLFRKEGQNVTLSCEQNLNHDAMYWYRQDPGQGLRLIYYSQIVNDFQKGDIAEGYSVSREKKESFPLTVTSAQKNPTAFYLCASSILGRQPQHFGDGTRLSIL.

This CDR3 is CASSRPRWAVASGNNEQFF. The CDR3, as DNA: TGTGCCAGCAGCCGCCCCCGGTGGGCTGTCGCTAGCGGGAACAATGAGCAGTTCTTC. The chain employs TRBV14 and TRBJ2-1, with 9 bases lining up with TRBD2. Germline CDR1 reads SGHDN; CDR2 reads FVKESK. Trimming removed 4 bases from V and 5 bases from J; junction bases left unmatched: 18. The length of the CDR3 is 19 residues.

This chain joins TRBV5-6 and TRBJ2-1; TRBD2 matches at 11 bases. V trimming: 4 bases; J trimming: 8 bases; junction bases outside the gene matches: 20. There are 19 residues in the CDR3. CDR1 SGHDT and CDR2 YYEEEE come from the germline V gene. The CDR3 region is CASSLPPIRLAGNWDEQFF. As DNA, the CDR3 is TGTGCCAGCAGCCTACCGCCTATTAGACTAGCGGGAAATTGGGATGAGCAGTTCTTC.

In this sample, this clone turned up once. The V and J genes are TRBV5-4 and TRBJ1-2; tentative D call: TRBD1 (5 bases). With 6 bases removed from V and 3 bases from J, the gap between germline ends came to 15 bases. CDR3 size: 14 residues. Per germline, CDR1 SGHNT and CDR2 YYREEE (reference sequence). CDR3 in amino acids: CASKVGVSYYGYTF. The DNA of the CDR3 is TGTGCCAGCAAGGTAGGGGTGAGCTACTATGGCTACACCTTC.